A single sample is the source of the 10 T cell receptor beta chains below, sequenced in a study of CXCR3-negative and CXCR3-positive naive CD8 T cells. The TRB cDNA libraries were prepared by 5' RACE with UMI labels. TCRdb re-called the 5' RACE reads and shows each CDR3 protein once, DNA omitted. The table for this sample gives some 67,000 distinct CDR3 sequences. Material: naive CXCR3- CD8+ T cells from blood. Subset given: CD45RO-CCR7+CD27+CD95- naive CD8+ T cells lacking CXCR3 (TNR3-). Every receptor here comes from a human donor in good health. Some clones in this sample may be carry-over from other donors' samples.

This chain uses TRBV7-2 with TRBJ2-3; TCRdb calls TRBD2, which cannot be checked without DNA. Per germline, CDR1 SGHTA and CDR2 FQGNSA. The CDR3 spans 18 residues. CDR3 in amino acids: CASSLVPSGGLSTDTQYF.

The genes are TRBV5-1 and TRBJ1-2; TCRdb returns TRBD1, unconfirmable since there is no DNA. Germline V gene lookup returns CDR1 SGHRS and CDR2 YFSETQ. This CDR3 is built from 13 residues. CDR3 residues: CARSNPLDYGYTF.

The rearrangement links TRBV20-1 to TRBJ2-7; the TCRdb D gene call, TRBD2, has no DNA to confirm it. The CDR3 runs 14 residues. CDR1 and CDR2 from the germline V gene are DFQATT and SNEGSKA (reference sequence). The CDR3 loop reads CSAIRASGPYEQYF.

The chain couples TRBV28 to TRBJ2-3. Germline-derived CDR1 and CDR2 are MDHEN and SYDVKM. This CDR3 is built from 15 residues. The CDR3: CASSLGDTSTDTQYF.

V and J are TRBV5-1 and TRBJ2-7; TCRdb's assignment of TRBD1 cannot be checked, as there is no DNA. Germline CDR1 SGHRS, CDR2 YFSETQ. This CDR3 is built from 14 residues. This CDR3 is CASSGTDSPYEQYF.

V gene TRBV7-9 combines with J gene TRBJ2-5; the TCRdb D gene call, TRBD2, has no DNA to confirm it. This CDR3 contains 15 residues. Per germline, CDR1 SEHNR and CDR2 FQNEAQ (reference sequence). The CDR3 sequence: CASSTPRGGKETQYF.

The CDR3 is CASSDPPQGLEQYF. The chain joins TRBV6-5 to TRBJ2-7; TCRdb gives TRBD1 as the D gene, but with no DNA this cannot be confirmed. CDR3 length: 14 residues. The germline V gene has CDR1 MNHEY and CDR2 SVGAGI.

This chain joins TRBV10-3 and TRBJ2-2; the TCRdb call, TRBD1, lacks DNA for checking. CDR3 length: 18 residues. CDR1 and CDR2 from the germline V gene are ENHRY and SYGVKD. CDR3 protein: CAISESTLGQPYTGELFF.

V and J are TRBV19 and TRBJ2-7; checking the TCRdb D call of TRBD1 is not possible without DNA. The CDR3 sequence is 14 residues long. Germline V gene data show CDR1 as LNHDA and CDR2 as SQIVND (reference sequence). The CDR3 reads CASSPGTGPREQYF.

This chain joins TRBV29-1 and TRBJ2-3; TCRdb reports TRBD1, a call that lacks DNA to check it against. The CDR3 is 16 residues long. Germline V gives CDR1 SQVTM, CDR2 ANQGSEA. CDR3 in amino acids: CSVEQPGPGGPYTQYF.